This entry is about one T cell receptor beta chain. There are a few counts of this clonotype. No antigen is known for it. No clone much larger than this one lies a single base away; base qualities are absent. Trimming at the junction amounts to 3 bases on V and 3 bases on J, and the germline ends lie 12 bases apart. Reading the germline V gene gives CDR1 SGHVS and CDR2 FQNEAQ. The CDR3 contains 14 residues, cysteine and phenylalanine counted. Left in the record is the CDR3 DNA by itself, 42 bases read in frame from the first base. The entry originates in a study of CD8 T cells in ankylosing spondylitis (dated by TCRdb to the late 2010s). About the study as a whole: To find TCR variants linked to disease, the study profiled T cell receptor beta repertoires in ankylosing spondylitis patients and healthy donors. The whole study cohort included 108 healthy donors and around 24 ankylosing spondylitis patients. Peripheral blood was sampled, and synovial fluid was also collected from ankylosing spondylitis patients. Results and caveats for the whole study, not just this receptor: In peripheral blood, the disease-linked clones were found at relatively low frequencies and had a CD8+ phenotype. A TCR beta motif of several highly homologous amino acid variants appeared characteristic of blood from ankylosing spondylitis patients. According to the report, matched synovial fluid samples from ankylosing spondylitis patients were significantly enriched for the disease-linked clones. Some motif variants had previously been reported in the synovial fluid and blood of reactive arthritis patients, which suggests shared mechanisms of disease initiation.

The instrument given in TCRdb is Illumina HiSeq 2500. Quantitative 5'-RACE with molecular barcodes was used to prepare TCR beta libraries. The paper's data handling went like this. To identify disease-linked TCR variants, a new computational method was used, one built on a probabilistic model of VDJ rearrangement. In-frame beta chains were kept once TCRdb had trimmed the public reads at Q25 with fastp and called clones with MiXCR. Every entry covers one CDR3 protein and lists the most common genes and DNA from its rows. None of the V and J calls come from the authors' own analysis; TCRdb made them. The sample table contains roughly 440,000 distinct CDR3 sequences; only one count was recorded for roughly 18% of them. The ten top clones hold about 0.94% of the sample.

The sequence was obtained from a male donor with ankylosing spondylitis. The chain is made from TRBV7-8 and TRBJ2-7; the D gene is unclear. The sequenced material came from blood, either unsorted or a sorted T cell fraction (not recorded which). The CDR3 sequence is CASSFSQEVYEQYF. The DNA sequence is as follows: TGTGCCAGCAGCTTCTCCCAGGAAGTCTACGAGCAGTACTTC.